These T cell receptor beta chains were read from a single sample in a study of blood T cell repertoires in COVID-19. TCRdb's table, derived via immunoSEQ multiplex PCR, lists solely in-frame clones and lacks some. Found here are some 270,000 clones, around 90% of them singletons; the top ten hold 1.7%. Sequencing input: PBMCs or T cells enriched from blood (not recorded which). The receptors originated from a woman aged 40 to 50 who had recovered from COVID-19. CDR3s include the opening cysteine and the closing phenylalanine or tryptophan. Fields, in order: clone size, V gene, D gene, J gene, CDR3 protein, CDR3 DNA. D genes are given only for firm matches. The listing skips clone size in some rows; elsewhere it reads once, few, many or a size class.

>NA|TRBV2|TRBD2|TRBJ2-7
CASRRLAGRASSYEQYF
TGTGCCAGCAGAAGGCTAGCGGGCCGCGCTAGCTCCTACGAGCAGTACTTC
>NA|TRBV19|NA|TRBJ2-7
CASSTQGKGAYEQYF
TGTGCCAGTAGTACCCAGGGTAAGGGTGCCTACGAGCAGTACTTC
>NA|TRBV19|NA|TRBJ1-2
CASNQGGGTYGYTF
TGTGCCAGTAATCAAGGCGGGGGGACCTATGGCTACACCTTC
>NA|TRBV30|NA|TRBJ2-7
CAWSLLGYEQYF
TGTGCCTGGAGTCTCCTAGGCTACGAGCAGTACTTC
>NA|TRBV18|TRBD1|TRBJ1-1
CASSPRQGNTEAFF
TGTGCCAGCTCACCACGACAGGGGAACACTGAAGCTTTCTTT
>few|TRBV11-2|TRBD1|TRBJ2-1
CASSLSGQDYNEQFF
TGTGCCAGCAGCTTAAGTGGACAGGACTACAATGAGCAGTTCTTC
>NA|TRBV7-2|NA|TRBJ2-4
CASSLGQLAKNIQYF
TGTGCCAGCAGCTTAGGACAACTAGCCAAAAACATTCAGTACTTC
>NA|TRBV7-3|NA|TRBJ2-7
CASSLGGTSYEQYF
TGTGCCAGCAGCTTGGGGGGAACCTCCTACGAGCAGTACTTC
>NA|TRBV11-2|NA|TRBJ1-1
CASSGSADTEAFF
TGTGCCAGCAGTGGGTCGGCGGACACTGAAGCTTTCTTT
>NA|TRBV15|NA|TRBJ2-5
CATSRDLGGETQYF
TGTGCCACCAGCAGAGATTTGGGGGGAGAGACCCAGTACTTC
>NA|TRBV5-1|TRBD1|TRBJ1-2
CASSVDRGSDGYTF
TGCGCCAGCAGCGTAGACAGGGGGTCTGATGGCTACACCTTC
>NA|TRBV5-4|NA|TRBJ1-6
CASSSGQIPNSPLHF
TGTGCCAGCAGCTCCGGACAGATCCCCAATTCACCCCTCCACTTT
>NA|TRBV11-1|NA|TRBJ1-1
CASSPNSAEAFF
TGTGCCAGCAGCCCAAACTCGGCTGAAGCTTTCTTT
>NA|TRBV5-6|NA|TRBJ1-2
CASSLGGVKNYGYTF
TGTGCCAGCAGCTTGGGTGGAGTCAAAAACTATGGCTACACCTTC
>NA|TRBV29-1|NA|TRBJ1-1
CSVDHIQGSMNTEAFF
TGCAGCGTAGACCACATACAGGGATCAATGAACACTGAAGCTTTCTTT
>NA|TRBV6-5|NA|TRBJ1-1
CASSSSLTEAFF
TGTGCCAGCAGTAGTAGTCTCACTGAAGCTTTCTTT
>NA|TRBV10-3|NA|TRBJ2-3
CAISGGAPDTQYF
TGTGCCATCAGTGGGGGAGCCCCAGATACGCAGTATTTT
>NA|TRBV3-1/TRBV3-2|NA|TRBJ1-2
CASSQGASGSYGYTF
TGTGCCAGCAGCCAAGGGGCCTCGGGGTCCTATGGCTACACCTTC
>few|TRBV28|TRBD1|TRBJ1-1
CASRTTGGFEAFF
TGTGCCAGCAGAACGACAGGGGGCTTTGAAGCTTTCTTT
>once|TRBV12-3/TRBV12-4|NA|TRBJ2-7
CASSLASSYEQYF
TGTGCCAGCAGCTTAGCGAGCTCCTACGAGCAGTACTTC
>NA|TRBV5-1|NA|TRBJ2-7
CASSLGASGYEQYF
TGCGCCAGCAGCTTGGGAGCGAGCGGCTACGAGCAGTACTTC
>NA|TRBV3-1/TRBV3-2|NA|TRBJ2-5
CASSQRRDQETQYF
TGTGCCAGCAGCCAACGGAGGGATCAAGAGACCCAGTACTTC
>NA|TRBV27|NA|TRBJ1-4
CASSLFRTDEGKLFF
TGTGCCAGCAGTTTGTTCAGGACCGACGAGGGAAAACTGTTTTTT
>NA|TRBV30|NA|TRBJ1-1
CAWKAGTYTEAFF
TGTGCCTGGAAGGCAGGGACTTACACTGAAGCTTTCTTT
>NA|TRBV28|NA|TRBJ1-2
CASSFEEYGYTF
TGTGCCAGCAGTTTTGAGGAATATGGCTACACCTTC
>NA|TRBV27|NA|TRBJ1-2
CASRSRQGTFYGYTF
TGTGCCAGCAGAAGCCGTCAGGGGACCTTCTATGGCTACACCTTC
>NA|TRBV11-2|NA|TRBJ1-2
CASSFERGNYGYTF
TGTGCCAGCAGCTTCGAGCGGGGAAACTATGGCTACACCTTC
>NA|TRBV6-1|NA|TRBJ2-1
CASSDEPYNEQFF
TGTGCCAGCAGTGATGAGCCTTACAATGAGCAGTTCTTC
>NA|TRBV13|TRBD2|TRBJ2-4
CASSLLAGGPVKNIQYF
TGTGCCAGCAGCTTACTAGCGGGAGGGCCAGTCAAAAACATTCAGTACTTC
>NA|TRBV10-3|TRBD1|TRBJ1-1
CAISLGQGNTEAFF
TGTGCCATCAGTCTGGGACAGGGGAACACTGAAGCTTTCTTT
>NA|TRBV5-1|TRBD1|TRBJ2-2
CASSVATGGTLTGELFF
TGCGCCAGCAGCGTGGCGACAGGGGGGACACTCACCGGGGAGCTGTTTTTT
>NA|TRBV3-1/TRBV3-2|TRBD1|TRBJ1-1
CASSSSTGRTEAFF
TGTGCCAGCAGCTCTTCGACAGGGAGGACTGAAGCTTTCTTT